The TCR beta chain under discussion was sequenced for a study of T-cell memory formation after mild COVID-19. The study, taken as a whole, reports: Contracting clones localized mainly to CM and EM when CD4+ and mainly to EMRA when CD8+.

This clonotype has just a few counts. Its matching antigen is unknown. MiXCR, applied by TCRdb to the 5' RACE reads, yields one record per CDR3 protein. The data hold 250,000 to 400,000 distinct CDR3 sequences, with approximately 14% observed a single time. The CDR3 sequence is 16 residues long. CDR1 and CDR2 (germline): SGDLS, YYNGEE. V dropped 3 bases and J dropped 3 bases, with 19 bases sitting between them. The sequenced sample was PBMCs or a T cell subset sorted from them (not recorded which). This sequence originates from a man in his late teens or twenties who had mild COVID-19 (a few samples of this study predate the infection). Cell type and time point are not known. The chain uses TRBV9 and TRBJ2-7; possibly TRBD2 for D (6 bases). The CDR3 DNA is TGTGCCAGCAGCGGGGGGTCTGCGGGGATAAACTACGAGCAGTACTTC. Residues: CASSGGSAGINYEQYF. Combining the CDR3 with reference TRBV9 and TRBJ2-7 gives the whole variable domain DSGVTQTPKHLITATGQRVTLRCSPRSGDLSVYWYQQSLDQGLQFLIQYYNGEERAKGNILERFSAQQFPDLHSELNLSSLELGDSALYFCASSGGSAGINYEQYFGPGTRLTVT.